The sequence of this T cell receptor (beta chain) was determined in a study of post-analysis software for immune sequencing data (dated by TCRdb to between 2014 and 2017). Study-wide context: Disease courses on record covered relapsing-remitting, secondary progressive and progressive-relapsing multiple sclerosis, though some patients had no subtype annotation. A subset of samples was prepared in parallel using single-end sample barcoding, then pooled and co-amplified after Illumina adapter ligation. Patient repertoires were compared against roughly 10 previously published healthy control repertoires from donors aged about 6 to 27 years. Findings and caveats that apply to the study as a whole: The control group was slightly older than the multiple sclerosis patient group. Normalized Chao1 diversity was significantly lower in multiple sclerosis patients than controls, suggesting substantial peripheral T-cell clonal expansion. Strong co-clustering of samples prepared in the same batch was shown by direct clustering with F measure, prompting a batch-effect correction. Four or five TRBV segments, including TRBV5-6, TRBV5-1 and TRBV20-1, were significantly more frequent in patients than controls.

To demonstrate the VDJtools post-analysis software, the study profiled TCR beta repertoires from the peripheral blood of about a dozen young patients with multiple sclerosis. The multiple sclerosis patients were children and adolescents ranging in age from about 6 to 17 years. V lost 5 bases and J lost 4 bases; the stretch between them is 20 bases long. Its CDR3 holds 16 amino acids, cysteine through phenylalanine. Of all the DNA, just the CDR3 is kept, 48 bases in frame from base 1. The germline V gene yields SGHTA for CDR1 and FQGTGA for CDR2. This clonotype was seen a handful of times. Its specific antigen is unknown. It has no much larger one-base neighbor in the sample; base qualities were not kept. Library preparation used PCR. Sequencing relied on an Illumina HiSeq 2500. To reduce PCR and sequencing biases, unique molecular identifiers were built into the TCR beta cDNA libraries. Every 1 to 10 million input T cells yielded approximately 500,000 cDNA molecules, meaning each molecule approximated one T cell. The same protocol used for the earlier healthy control dataset was applied to prepare and sequence the patient libraries. Samples belonging to the same batch were prepared together, multiplexed and sequenced on a shared HiSeq lane. In the original analysis: MIGEC handled the raw barcoded reads, throwing out single-read molecular identifier groups before consensus assembly and CDR3 extraction. VDJtools was used for post-analysis of the clonotype tables, with diversity normalized by down-sampling every dataset to the smallest sample size. To correct batch-related cross-sample contamination, repertoire overlap clustering matched CDR3 amino acid sequences but not nucleotide sequences. In-frame beta chains were kept once TCRdb had trimmed the public reads at Q25 with fastp and called clones with MiXCR. A single entry per CDR3 protein holds the most common genes and DNA from its merged rows. TCRdb's processing, not the authors', yielded these V and J calls. Within this sample are roughly 870,000 distinct CDR3 sequences, with about 57% of them counted one time only. The top ten constitute 4% to 5.5% of the sample.

The chain is made from TRBV7-3 and TRBJ1-2, with TRBD1 as a weak D call on 5 bases. This receptor was identified in a girl between 10 and 17 years old with multiple sclerosis. Sequencing input: blood. The sequenced DNA is TGTGCCAGCAGCCGGGATGGAACAAACGGGGGCTATGGCTACACCTTC. Its translation is CASSRDGTNGGYGYTF. The full variable domain, completed from the reference TRBV7-3 and TRBJ1-2 proteins outside the CDR3, reads GAGVSQTPSNKVTEKGKYVELRCDPISGHTALYWYRQSLGQGPEFLIYFQGTGAADDSGLPNDRFFAVRPEGSVSTLKIQRTERGDSAVYLCASSRDGTNGGYGYTFGSGTRLTVV.